The clone carrying this T cell receptor beta chain appeared many times. No antigen is known for it. This record belongs to a study of T cells in Graves' hyperthyroidism and ophthalmopathy. Study outcomes and limitations: Ophthalmopathy got predicted by the model a median approximately 6 months before its onset. Ophthalmopathy was distinguished from stable hyperthyroidism by 13 V-J signatures.

Germline CDR1 and CDR2: SNHLY and FYNNEI. V was clipped by 4 bases and J by 7 bases, with 14 bases between them. The CDR3 extends over 14 amino acids. TCR beta CDR3 regions were amplified from RNA. With the HTBI primer set, the TCR CDR3 went through a first round of RT-PCR. TCRdb re-called the multiplex PCR reads through MiXCR, storing one row per CDR3 protein. Of approximately 700,000 distinct CDR3 sequences listed, roughly 46% are singletons. Sequenced material: peripheral blood or thyroid tissue (not recorded which). This receptor was taken from an adult man with Graves' disease, either hyperthyroidism or ophthalmopathy (not recorded which). The V gene is TRBV2, the J gene TRBJ1-5; the D is unclear. The CDR3 sequence is CASSVGRGAQPQHF. The CDR3 DNA sequence: TGTGCCAGCAGTGTTGGGCGTGGAGCCCAGCCCCAGCATTTT.